This TCR beta chain was sequenced in a study of cytomegalovirus exposure and HLA in healthy donors. The primer mix had 60 Vbeta and 13 Jbeta primers. Profiling relied on immunoSEQ multiplex PCR, and the TCRdb table lists in-frame clones only, not all of them. The top ten hold 1.5% to 2% of the sample, which has some 150,000 clones, roughly four fifths seen once. In germline, CDR1 is SGHRS, CDR2 YFSETQ. The CDR3 consists of 14 residues. Trimming at V came to 4 bases and at J to 11 bases, leaving 15 bases not matched to a gene. This TCR was sampled from a female donor in good health and CMV-seronegative. Sequencing used PBMCs. V usage is TRBV5-1 and J usage is TRBJ2-7; 7 nucleotides align to TRBD2. The chain's CDR3 is CASSPRMGREWEYF. The CDR3 DNA reads as TGCGCCAGCAGCCCCCGGATGGGGCGGGAGTGGGAGTACTTC.